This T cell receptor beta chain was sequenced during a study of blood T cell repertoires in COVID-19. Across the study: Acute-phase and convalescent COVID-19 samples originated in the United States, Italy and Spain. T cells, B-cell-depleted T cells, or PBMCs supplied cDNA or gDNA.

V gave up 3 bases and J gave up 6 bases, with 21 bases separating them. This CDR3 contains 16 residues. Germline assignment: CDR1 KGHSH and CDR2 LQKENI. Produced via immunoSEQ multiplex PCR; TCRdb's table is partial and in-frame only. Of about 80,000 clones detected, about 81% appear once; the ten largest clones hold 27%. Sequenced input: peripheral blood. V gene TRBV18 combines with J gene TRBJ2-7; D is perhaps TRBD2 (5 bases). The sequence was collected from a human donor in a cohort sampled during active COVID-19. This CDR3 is CASSPIRGPTAGEQYF. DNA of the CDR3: TGTGCCAGCTCACCGATCAGAGGGCCCACGGCGGGCGAGCAGTACTTC.